This T cell receptor (beta chain) was documented in a study of blood T cells in healthy people across ages. A second PCR, run for about 7 to 11 cycles, used a sample-barcoded 5' primer plus a J-beta primer mix. One entry per CDR3 protein results from TCRdb running MiXCR on the 5' RACE reads. The sample contains more than 900,000 distinct CDR3 sequences, under 35% of which appear only once. At least 6.5 million PBMCs were isolated per sample. This clonotype was recorded a few times. This sample was also put to use in a study of T cells of mothers and their children. This second report adds: Among related mother-child pairs, overlap was slightly higher than in unrelated pairs, though not significantly.

Input material: blood. This clonotype was obtained from a woman between 40 and 55 years old in good health.

CDR3 sequence (DNA): TGCAGCGTTGCGCGGGACCTTAACGCTGAAGCTTTCTTT. Protein product: CSVARDLNAEAFF. V is TRBV29-1 and J is TRBJ1-1; the D gene is possibly TRBD1 (5 bases). From germline, CDR1 is SQVTM and CDR2 ANQGSEA. The CDR3 length is 13 residues. Between the trimmed V and J ends, which lost 4 bases and 6 bases, there was a span of 15 bases.